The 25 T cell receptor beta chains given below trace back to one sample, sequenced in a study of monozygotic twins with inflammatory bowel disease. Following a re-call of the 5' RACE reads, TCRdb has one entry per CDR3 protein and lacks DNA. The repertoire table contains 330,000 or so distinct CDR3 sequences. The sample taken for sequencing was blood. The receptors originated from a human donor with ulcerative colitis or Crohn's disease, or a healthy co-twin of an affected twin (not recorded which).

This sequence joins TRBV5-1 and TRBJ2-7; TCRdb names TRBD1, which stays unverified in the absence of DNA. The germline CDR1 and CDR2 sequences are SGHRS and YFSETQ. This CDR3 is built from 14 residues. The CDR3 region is CASSLGWGAYEQYF.

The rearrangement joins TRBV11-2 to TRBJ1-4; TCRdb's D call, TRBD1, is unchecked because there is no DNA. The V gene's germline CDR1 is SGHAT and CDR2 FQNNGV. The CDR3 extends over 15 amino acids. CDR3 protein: CASSLSGTGTEKLFF.

The CDR3 here is CASSREGVNTEAFF. V gene TRBV5-1 combines with J gene TRBJ1-1; TCRdb's D gene call, TRBD1, goes unchecked for lack of DNA. Looked up from germline, CDR1 is SGHRS and CDR2 is YFSETQ. The CDR3 totals 14 residues.

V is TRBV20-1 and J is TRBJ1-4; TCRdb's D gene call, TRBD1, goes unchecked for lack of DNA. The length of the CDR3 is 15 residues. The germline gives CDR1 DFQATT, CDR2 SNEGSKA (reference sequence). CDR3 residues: CSANFFRGADEKLFF.

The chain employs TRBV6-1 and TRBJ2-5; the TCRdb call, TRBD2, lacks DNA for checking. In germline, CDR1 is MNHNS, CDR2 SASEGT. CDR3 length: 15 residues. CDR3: CASRSTRGLKETQYF.

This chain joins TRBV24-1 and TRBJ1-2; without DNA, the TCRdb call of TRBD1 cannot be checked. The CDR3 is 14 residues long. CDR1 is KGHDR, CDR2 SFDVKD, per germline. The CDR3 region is CATIENRGGYGYTF.

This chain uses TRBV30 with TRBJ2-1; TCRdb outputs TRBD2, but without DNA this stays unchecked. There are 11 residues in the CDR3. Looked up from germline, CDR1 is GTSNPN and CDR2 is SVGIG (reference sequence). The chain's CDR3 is CAWSKAGGPFF.

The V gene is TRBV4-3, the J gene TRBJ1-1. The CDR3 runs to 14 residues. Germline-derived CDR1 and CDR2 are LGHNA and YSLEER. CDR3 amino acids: CASSRFRGVPEAFF.

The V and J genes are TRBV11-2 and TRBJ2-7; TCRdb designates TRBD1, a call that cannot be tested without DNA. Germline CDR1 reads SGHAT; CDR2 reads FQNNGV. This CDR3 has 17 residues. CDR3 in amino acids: CASSGGAGTGAMYEQYF. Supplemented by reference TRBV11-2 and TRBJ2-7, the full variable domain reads EAGVAQSPRYKIIEKRQSVAFWCNPISGHATLYWYQQILGQGPKLLIQFQNNGVVDDSQLPKDRFSAERLKGVDSTLKIQPAKLEDSAVYLCASSGGAGTGAMYEQYFGPGTRLTVT.

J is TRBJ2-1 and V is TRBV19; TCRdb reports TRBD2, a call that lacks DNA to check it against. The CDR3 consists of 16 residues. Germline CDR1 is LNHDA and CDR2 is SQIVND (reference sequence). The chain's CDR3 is CASSTIGSGRRREQFF. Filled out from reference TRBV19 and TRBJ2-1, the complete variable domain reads DGGITQSPKYLFRKEGQNVTLSCEQNLNHDAMYWYRQDPGQGLRLIYYSQIVNDFQKGDIAEGYSVSREKKESFPLTVTSAQKNPTAFYLCASSTIGSGRRREQFFGPGTRLTVL.

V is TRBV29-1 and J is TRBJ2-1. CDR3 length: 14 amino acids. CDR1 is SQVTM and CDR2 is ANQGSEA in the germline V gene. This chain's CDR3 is CSVSSFVSYNEQFF.

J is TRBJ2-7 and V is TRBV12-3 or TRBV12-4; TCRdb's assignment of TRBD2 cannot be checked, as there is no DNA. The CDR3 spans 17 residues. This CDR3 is CASSLGTSGRISYEQYF.

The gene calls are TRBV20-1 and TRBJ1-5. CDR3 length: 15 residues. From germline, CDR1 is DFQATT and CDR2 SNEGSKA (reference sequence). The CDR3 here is CSDPWGRGSNQPQHF.

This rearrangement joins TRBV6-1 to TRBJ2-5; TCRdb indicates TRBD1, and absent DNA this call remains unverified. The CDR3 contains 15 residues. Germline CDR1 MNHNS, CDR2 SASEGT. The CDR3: CASRVPGTGQETQYF.

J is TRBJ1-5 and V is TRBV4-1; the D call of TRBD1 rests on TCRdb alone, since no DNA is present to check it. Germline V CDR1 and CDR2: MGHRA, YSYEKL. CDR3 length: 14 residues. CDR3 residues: CASRGEGGNQPQHF.

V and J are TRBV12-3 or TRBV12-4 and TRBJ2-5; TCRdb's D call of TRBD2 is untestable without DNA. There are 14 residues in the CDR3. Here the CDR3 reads CAIRCGGKKETQYF.

The CDR3: CASRAQVRGGYTF. This chain uses TRBV2 with TRBJ1-2; absent DNA, TCRdb's TRBD1 call cannot be checked. The CDR3 runs to 13 residues. CDR1 and CDR2 from the germline V gene are SNHLY and FYNNEI.

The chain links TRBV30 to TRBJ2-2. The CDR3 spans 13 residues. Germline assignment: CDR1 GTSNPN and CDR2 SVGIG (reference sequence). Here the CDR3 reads CAWRDYDTGELFF.

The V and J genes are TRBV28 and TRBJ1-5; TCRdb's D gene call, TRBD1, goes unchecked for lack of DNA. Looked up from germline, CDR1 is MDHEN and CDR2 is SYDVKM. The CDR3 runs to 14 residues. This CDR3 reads CASTPGTLGQPQHF.

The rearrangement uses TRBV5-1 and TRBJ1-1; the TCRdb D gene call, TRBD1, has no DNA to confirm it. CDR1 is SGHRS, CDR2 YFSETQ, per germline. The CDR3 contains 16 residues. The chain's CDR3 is CASSFHGQGTNTEAFF.

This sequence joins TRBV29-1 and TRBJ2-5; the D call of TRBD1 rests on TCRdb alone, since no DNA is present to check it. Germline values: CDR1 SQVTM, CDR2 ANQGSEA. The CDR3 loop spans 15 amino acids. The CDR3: CSVEGYRDKQETQYF. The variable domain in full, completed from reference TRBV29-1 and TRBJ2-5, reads SAVISQKPSRDICQRGTSLTIQCQVDSQVTMMFWYRQQPGQSLTLIATANQGSEATYESGFVIDKFPISRPNLTFSTLTVSNMSPEDSSIYLCSVEGYRDKQETQYFGPGTRLLVL.

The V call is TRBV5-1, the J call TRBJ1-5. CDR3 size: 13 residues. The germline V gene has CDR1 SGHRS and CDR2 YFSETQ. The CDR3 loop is CASSSSGSQPQHF.

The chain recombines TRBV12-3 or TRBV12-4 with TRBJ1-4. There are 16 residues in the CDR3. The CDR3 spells CASSTSRGLGDEKLFF.

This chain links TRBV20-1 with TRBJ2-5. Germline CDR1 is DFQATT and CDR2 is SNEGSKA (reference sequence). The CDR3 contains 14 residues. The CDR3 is CSARSLADQETQYF.

This CDR3 reads CASSQTGQGALKAFF. The chain employs TRBV3-1 and TRBJ1-1; TCRdb's D call of TRBD1 is untestable without DNA. The CDR3 runs to 15 residues. Looked up from germline, CDR1 is LGHDT and CDR2 is YNNKEL (reference sequence). The variable domain in full, completed from reference TRBV3-1 and TRBJ1-1, reads DTAVSQTPKYLVTQMGNDKSIKCEQNLGHDTMYWYKQDSKKFLKIMFSYNNKELIINETVPNRFSPKSPDKAHLNLHINSLELGDSAVYFCASSQTGQGALKAFFGQGTRLTVV.